The 12 T cell receptor beta chains presented below share a single source sample, sequenced in a study of cytomegalovirus exposure and HLA in healthy donors. PCR primers comprised 60 Vbeta and 13 Jbeta primers. The protocol was immunoSEQ multiplex PCR, while the TCRdb copy is restricted to in-frame clones and leaves out a portion. There are roughly 70,000 clones in the sample, with 2.5% to 3% held by the top ten. The specimen was PBMCs. Receptor source: a man aged 35 to 55 in good health and CMV-seronegative.

The chain carries TRBV9 and TRBJ1-4, with 9 positions matching TRBD1. The germline V gene has CDR1 SGDLS and CDR2 YYNGEE. The V gene end was trimmed by 3 bases and the J gene end by 4 bases; junction bases not matched to a gene: 4. The CDR3 loop spans 15 amino acids. The CDR3 nucleotides read TGTGCCAGCAGCGCTGGGACAGGGATTAATGAAAAACTGTTTTTT. Its translation is CASSAGTGINEKLFF.

This sequence joins TRBV9 and TRBJ2-2; TRBD2 agrees at 7 bases. Germline assignment: CDR1 SGDLS and CDR2 YYNGEE. Trimming removed 2 bases from V and 5 bases from J; junction bases left unmatched: 9. There are 16 residues in the CDR3. The CDR3 reads CASSVAPGRETGELFF. The DNA of the CDR3 is TGTGCCAGCAGCGTGGCTCCGGGGAGGGAAACCGGGGAGCTGTTTTTT.

V gene TRBV7-8 combines with J gene TRBJ2-1, with 8 bases fitting TRBD2. The CDR3 is 16 amino acids. V lost 5 bases and J lost 7; bases outside the gene matches: 13. Germline CDR1 is SGHVS and CDR2 is FQNEAQ. The CDR3 DNA is TGTGCCAGCAGCAAAGACGGGGGGGGGTATTCGAATGAGCAGTTCTTC. Residues: CASSKDGGGYSNEQFF.

This chain connects TRBV9 to TRBJ2-3, with a possible D match to TRBD2 (7 bases). The CDR3 covers 14 residues. V lost 2 bases and J lost 8, with 15 bases in between. Germline CDR1 and CDR2: SGDLS and YYNGEE. CDR3: CASSVGAGALTQYF. The DNA for the CDR3 is TGTGCCAGCAGCGTTGGCGCGGGGGCCCTTACGCAGTATTTT.

This sequence joins TRBV5-1 and TRBJ2-3; weak D call: TRBD2 (7 bases). Trimming took 0 bases from V and 0 from J, leaving 11 bases between them. Per germline, CDR1 SGHRS and CDR2 YFSETQ. The CDR3 consists of 16 residues. In DNA form, the CDR3 reads TGCGCCAGCAGCTTGGGGGGGGGCTACAGCACAGATACGCAGTATTTT. Its translation: CASSLGGGYSTDTQYF.

The CDR3 protein is CSVERNTEAFF. The CDR3 nucleotides read TGCAGCGTTGAACGGAACACTGAAGCTTTCTTT. The chain joins TRBV29-1 to TRBJ1-1; D is undetermined. The CDR3 length is 11 residues. Germline values: CDR1 SQVTM, CDR2 ANQGSEA. Trimming took 2 bases from V and 1 from J, leaving 2 bases between them.

The CDR3 here is CASSLGGAITYEQYF. CDR3 bases: TGCGCCAGCAGCTTGGGCGGGGCCATAACCTACGAGCAGTACTTC. The rearrangement joins TRBV5-1 to TRBJ2-7, with a weak D call TRBD2 (6 bases). V was pared by 0 bases and J by 2 bases, with 12 bases between. Germline-derived CDR1 and CDR2 are SGHRS and YFSETQ. This CDR3 region has 15 residues. Full variable domain (remainder filled in from reference TRBV5-1 and TRBJ2-7): KAGVTQTPRYLIKTRGQQVTLSCSPISGHRSVSWYQQTPGQGLQFLFEYFSETQRNKGNFPGRFSGRQFSNSRSEMNVSTLELGDSALYLCASSLGGAITYEQYFGPGTRLTVT.

The CDR3 DNA reads as TGTGCCAGCAGTGATGGGGGGCGGGGGGTTCAGCCCCAGCATTTT. Translated: CASSDGGRGVQPQHF. The chain couples TRBV6-1 to TRBJ1-5, with D perhaps TRBD1 (6 bases). Germline V gene sequence: CDR1 MNHNS, CDR2 SASEGT. The V end lost 3 bases, the J end lost 6 bases, and 15 bases lay between the germline ends. The CDR3 consists of 15 residues.

J is TRBJ2-1 and V is TRBV5-1, with 8 positions matching TRBD1. The CDR3 totals 16 residues. From germline, CDR1 is SGHRS and CDR2 YFSETQ. Losses at the gene ends were 4 bases for V and 0 bases for J; bases not matched to a gene: 6. CDR3 region: CASSLDRASSYNEQFF. CDR3 DNA sequence: TGCGCCAGCAGCCTGGACAGGGCGAGCTCCTACAATGAGCAGTTCTTC.

The rearrangement links TRBV7-8 to TRBJ2-1; 12 nucleotides align to TRBD2. This CDR3 has 16 amino acids. The germline V gene encodes CDR1 SGHVS and CDR2 FQNEAQ. V dropped 6 bases and J dropped 9; count of bases not matched to a gene: 12. CDR3 sequence: CASSLPSGGVRGEQFF. Written as DNA, the CDR3 is TGTGCCAGCAGTCTTCCTAGCGGGGGGGTAAGAGGTGAGCAGTTCTTC.

The J gene is TRBJ2-2, the V gene TRBV7-3; 7 bases map to TRBD1. The CDR3 totals 15 residues. After removal of 3 bases from V and 5 bases from J, the junction contained 6 bases not matched to a gene. Germline CDR1 SGHTA, CDR2 FQGTGA. The chain's CDR3 is CASSFAGGRTGELFF. CDR3 nucleotide sequence: TGTGCCAGCAGCTTCGCAGGGGGAAGAACCGGGGAGCTGTTTTTT.

V usage is TRBV19 and J usage is TRBJ2-7; 11 bases fit TRBD1. This CDR3 comprises 16 residues. The V gene's germline CDR1 is LNHDA and CDR2 SQIVND (reference sequence). The ends lost 7 bases at V and 3 bases at J; junction bases unmatched: 11. The CDR3 sequence is CASTPRGGTGGYEQYF. As DNA, the CDR3 is TGTGCCAGTACCCCTAGGGGGGGGACAGGGGGCTACGAGCAGTACTTC.